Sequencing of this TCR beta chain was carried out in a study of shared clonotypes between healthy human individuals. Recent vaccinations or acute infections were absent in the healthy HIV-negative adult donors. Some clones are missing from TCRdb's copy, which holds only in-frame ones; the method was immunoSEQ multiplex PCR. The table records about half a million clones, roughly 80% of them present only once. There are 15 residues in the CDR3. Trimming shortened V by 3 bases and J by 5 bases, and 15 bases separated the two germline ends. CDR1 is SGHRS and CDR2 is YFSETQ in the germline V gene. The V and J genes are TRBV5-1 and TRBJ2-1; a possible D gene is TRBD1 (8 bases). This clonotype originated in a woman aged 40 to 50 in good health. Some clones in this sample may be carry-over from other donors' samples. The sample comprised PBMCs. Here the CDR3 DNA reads TGCGCCAGCAGCTCCCGACAGGGGAGGGACAATGAGCAGTTCTTC. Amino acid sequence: CASSSRQGRDNEQFF.